The clone carrying this TCR beta chain occurred many times. Antigen: not known. Stem cell-like memory, regulatory, central memory and naive CD4+ cells were sorted via CD45RO/CCR7/CD25/CD127/CD95/CD27. Reverse transcribing all isolated RNA meant expressed TCRB transcripts were sequenced. Clones were sequenced by immunoSEQ multiplex PCR, and TCRdb holds only the in-frame ones, with some missing. The sample consists of 250,000 to 350,000 clones, 13% to 15% of them appearing once. The data were obtained in a study of beta chain features in type 1 diabetes. Whole-study findings and limits: The naive, central memory and Treg TCRB repertoires looked more alike in patients than they did in healthy donors.

The V segment lost 6 bases and the J segment 4 bases; nucleotides outside the gene matches: 7. In germline, CDR1 is KGHSH, CDR2 LQKENI. The CDR3 runs to 15 residues. The chain uses TRBV18 and TRBJ1-5; 9 nucleotides agree with TRBD1. Specimen: central memory CD4+ T cells from blood. This clonotype was sampled from a man aged 30 to 45 in good health. In DNA form, the CDR3 reads TGTGCCAGCTCCCTAGGACAGGGGACGAATCAGCCCCAGCATTTT. The encoded protein is CASSLGQGTNQPQHF.